The following is a T cell receptor beta chain sequence with its context. This CDR3 has 14 amino acids. V dropped 1 base and J dropped 0 bases, with 7 bases sitting between them. The germline V gene encodes CDR1 SGHRS and CDR2 YFSETQ. The data are from a study of blood T cell repertoires in COVID-19. Study summary: Some COVID-19 samples were acute and others convalescent; all came from the United States, Italy and Spain. PBMCs, B-cell-depleted T cells, or T cells provided the cDNA or gDNA that made up the material.

Per the authors' pipeline: How many nucleated cells were present was estimated from reference gene primer amplification. Sequencing was performed with immunoSEQ multiplex PCR; in TCRdb, only in-frame clones are kept and a portion is missing. The DNA was the basis for D and trimming; V, J and clone size are from that table. The sample lists approximately 27,000 clones; 89% were seen once. J is TRBJ1-1 and V is TRBV5-1; D gene ambiguous. The sample comprised peripheral blood. The sequence was obtained from a human donor with acute or convalescent COVID-19. The donor label of this sample is uncertain. The CDR3 reads CASSLSGLNTEAFF. In DNA form, the CDR3 reads TGCGCCAGCAGCTTGTCCGGGTTGAACACTGAAGCTTTCTTT.